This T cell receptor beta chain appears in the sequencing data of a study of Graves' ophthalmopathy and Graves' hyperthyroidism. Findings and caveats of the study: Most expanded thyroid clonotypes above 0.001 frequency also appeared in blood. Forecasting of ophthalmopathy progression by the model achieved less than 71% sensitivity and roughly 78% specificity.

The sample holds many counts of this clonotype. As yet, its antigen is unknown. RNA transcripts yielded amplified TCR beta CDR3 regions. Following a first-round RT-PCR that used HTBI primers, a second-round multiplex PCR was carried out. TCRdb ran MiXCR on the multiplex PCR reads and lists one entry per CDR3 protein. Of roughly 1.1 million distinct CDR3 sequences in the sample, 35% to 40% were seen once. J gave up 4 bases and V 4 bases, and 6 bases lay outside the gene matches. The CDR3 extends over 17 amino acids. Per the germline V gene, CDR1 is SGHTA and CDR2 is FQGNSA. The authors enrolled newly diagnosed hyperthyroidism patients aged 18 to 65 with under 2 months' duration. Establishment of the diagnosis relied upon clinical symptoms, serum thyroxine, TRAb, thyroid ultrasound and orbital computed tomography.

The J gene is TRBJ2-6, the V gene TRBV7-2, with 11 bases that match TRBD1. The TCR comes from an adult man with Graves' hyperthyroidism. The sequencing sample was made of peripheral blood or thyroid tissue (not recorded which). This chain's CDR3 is CASSSGQGAWGANVLTF. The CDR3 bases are TGTGCCAGCAGCTCTGGACAGGGGGCGTGGGGGGCCAACGTCCTGACTTTC. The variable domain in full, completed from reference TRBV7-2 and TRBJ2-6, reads GAGVSQSPSNKVTEKGKDVELRCDPISGHTALYWYRQSLGQGLEFLIYFQGNSAPDKSGLPSDRFSAERTGGSVSTLTIQRTQQEDSAVYLCASSSGQGAWGANVLTFGAGSRLTVL.